This TCR beta chain appears in the sequencing data of a study of T cell responses to AZD1222 COVID-19 vaccine. The V end lost 4 bases, the J end lost 4 bases, and 14 bases lay between the germline ends. The V gene's germline CDR1 is SGHTA and CDR2 FQGTGA. The CDR3 length is 15 residues. TCRdb's copy holds only in-frame clones and misses some; the assay was immunoSEQ multiplex PCR. This table holds 150,000 or so clones, approximately 89% found once. The sequenced sample was peripheral blood, obtained on day 0 of AZD1222 vaccination. The chain recombines TRBV7-3 with TRBJ1-3; a possible D gene is TRBD1 (6 bases). This clonotype was obtained from an adult in good health. The CDR3 nucleotides are TGTGCCAGCAGCTCGAGCACAGGGACGGGAAACACCATATATTTT. Protein sequence: CASSSSTGTGNTIYF.